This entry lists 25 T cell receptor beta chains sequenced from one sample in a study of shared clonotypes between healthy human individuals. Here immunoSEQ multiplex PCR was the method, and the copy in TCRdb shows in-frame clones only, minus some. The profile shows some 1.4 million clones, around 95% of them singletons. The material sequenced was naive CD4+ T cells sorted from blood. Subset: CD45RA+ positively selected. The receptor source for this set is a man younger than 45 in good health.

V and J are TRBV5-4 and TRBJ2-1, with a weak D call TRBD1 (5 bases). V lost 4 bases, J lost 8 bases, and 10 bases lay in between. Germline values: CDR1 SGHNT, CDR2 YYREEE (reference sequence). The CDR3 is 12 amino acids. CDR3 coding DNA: TGTGCCAGCAGCCTACAGGCGCATGAGCAGTTCTTC. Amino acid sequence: CASSLQAHEQFF.

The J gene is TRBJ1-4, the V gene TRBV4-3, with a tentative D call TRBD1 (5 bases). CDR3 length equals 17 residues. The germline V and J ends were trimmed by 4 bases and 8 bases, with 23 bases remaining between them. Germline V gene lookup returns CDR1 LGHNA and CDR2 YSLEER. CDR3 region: CASSPSFTAGGWEKLFF. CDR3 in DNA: TGCGCCAGCAGCCCCTCGTTTACGGCGGGGGGGTGGGAAAAACTGTTTTTT.

CDR3 residues: CASWGGHEQFF. CDR3 nucleotide sequence: TGTGCCAGCTGGGGGGGTCATGAGCAGTTCTTC. This rearrangement joins TRBV2 to TRBJ2-1; 7 bases agree with TRBD2. The germline CDR1 and CDR2 sequences are SNHLY and FYNNEI. The CDR3 is 11 residues long. V shed 8 bases, J shed 8 bases, and the junction held 3 bases outside the gene matches.

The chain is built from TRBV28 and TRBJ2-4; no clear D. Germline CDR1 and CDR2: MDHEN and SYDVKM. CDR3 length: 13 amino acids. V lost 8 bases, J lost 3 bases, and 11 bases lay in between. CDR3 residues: CASSGEIKNIQYF. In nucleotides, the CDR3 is TGTGCCAGCTCAGGAGAGATCAAAAACATTCAGTACTTC.

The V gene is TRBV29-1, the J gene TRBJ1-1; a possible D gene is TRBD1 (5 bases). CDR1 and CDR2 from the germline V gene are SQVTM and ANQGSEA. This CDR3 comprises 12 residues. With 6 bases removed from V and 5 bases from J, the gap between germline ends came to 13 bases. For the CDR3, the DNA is TGCAGCGTAGCTACGGGGGGAACTGAAGCTTTCTTT. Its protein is CSVATGGTEAFF.

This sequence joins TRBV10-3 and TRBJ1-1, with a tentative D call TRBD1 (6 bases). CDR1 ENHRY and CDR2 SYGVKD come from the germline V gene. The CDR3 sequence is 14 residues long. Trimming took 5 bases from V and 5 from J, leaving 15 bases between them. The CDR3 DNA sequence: TGTGCCATCAGTATACCGGGACAACAGACTGAAGCTTTCTTT. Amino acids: CAISIPGQQTEAFF.

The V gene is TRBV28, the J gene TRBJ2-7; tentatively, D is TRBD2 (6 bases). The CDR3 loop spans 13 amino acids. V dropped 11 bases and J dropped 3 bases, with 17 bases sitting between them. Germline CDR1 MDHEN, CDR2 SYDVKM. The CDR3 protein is CASCASEFYEQYF. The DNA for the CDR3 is TGTGCCTCTTGCGCTAGCGAGTTCTACGAGCAGTACTTC.

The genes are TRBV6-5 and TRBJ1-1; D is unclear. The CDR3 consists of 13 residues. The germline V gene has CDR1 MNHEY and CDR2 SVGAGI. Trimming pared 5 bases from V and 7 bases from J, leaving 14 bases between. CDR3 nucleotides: TGTGCCAGCAGTGGAGATGGTCGGGATGAAGCTTTCTTT. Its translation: CASSGDGRDEAFF.

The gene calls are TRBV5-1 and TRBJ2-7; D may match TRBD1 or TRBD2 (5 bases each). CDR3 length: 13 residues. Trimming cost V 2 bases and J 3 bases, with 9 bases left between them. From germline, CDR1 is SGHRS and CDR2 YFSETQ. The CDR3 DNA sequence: TGCGCCAGCAGCTTCGAGGGGAGCTACGAGCAGTACTTC. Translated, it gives CASSFEGSYEQYF.

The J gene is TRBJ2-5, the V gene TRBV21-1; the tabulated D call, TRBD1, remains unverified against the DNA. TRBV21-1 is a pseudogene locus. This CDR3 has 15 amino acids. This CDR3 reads CASSDPDRGEETQYF. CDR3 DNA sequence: TGTGCCAGCAGCGATCCCGACAGGGGGGAAGAGACCCAGTACTTC.

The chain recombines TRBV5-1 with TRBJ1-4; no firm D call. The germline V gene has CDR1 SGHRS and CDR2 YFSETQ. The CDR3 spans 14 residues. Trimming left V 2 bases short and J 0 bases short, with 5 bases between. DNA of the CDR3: TGCGCCAGCAGCTTAGACTCAACTAATGAAAAACTGTTTTTT. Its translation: CASSLDSTNEKLFF. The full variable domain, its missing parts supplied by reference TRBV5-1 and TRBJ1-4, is KAGVTQTPRYLIKTRGQQVTLSCSPISGHRSVSWYQQTPGQGLQFLFEYFSETQRNKGNFPGRFSGRQFSNSRSEMNVSTLELGDSALYLCASSLDSTNEKLFFGSGTQLSVL.

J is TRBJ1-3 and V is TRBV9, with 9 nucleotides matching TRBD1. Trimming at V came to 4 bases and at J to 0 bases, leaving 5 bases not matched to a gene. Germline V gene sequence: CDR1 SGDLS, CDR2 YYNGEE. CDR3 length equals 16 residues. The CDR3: CASSPGTGLSGNTIYF. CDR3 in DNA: TGTGCCAGCAGCCCCGGGACAGGGCTCTCTGGAAACACCATATATTTT.

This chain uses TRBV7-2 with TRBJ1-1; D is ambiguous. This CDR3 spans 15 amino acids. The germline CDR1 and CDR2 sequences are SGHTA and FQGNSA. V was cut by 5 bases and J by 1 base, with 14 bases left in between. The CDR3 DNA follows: TGTGCCAGCAGCGTCGGTACGAGAGAGAACACTGAAGCTTTCTTT. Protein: CASSVGTRENTEAFF.

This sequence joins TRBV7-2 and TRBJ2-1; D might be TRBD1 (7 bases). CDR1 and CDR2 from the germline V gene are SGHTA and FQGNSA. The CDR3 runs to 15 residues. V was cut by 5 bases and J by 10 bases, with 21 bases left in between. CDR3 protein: CASSAYPTGEVEQFF. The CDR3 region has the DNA TGTGCCAGCAGCGCTTACCCTACAGGGGAGGTCGAGCAGTTCTTC.

The DNA for the CDR3 is TGCAGTGCTAGGGTCAGAAACATTCAGTACTTC. Amino acid sequence: CSARVRNIQYF. The chain has TRBV20-1 and TRBJ2-4; D gene unclear. V lost 3 bases, J lost 6 bases, and 6 bases lay in between. The CDR3 consists of 11 residues. From germline, CDR1 is DFQATT and CDR2 SNEGSKA (reference sequence).

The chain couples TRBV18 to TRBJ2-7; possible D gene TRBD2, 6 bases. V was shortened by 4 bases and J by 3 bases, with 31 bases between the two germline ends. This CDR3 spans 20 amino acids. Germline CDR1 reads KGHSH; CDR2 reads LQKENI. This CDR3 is CASSRAFGLPKIIRNYEQYF. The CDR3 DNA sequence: TGTGCCAGCTCACGGGCCTTTGGACTACCGAAGATCATCCGCAACTACGAGCAGTACTTC.

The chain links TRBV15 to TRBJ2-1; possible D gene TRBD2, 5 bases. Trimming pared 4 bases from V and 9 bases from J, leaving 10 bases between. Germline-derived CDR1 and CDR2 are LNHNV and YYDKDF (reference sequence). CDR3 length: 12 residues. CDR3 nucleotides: TGTGCCACCAGCACACTAGGATTTGAGCAGTTCTTC. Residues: CATSTLGFEQFF.

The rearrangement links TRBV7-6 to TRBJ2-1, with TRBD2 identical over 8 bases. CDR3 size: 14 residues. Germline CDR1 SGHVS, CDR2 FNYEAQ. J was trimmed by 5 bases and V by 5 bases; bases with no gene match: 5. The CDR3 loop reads CASSAAGVNNEQFF. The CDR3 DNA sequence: TGTGCCAGCAGCGCAGCGGGAGTAAACAATGAGCAGTTCTTC.

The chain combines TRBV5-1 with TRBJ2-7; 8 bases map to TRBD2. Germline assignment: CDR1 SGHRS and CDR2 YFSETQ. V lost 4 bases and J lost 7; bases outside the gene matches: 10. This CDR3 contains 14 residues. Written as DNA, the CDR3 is TGCGCCAGCAGCCCCGCTAGCGGGTTGGGGGAGCAGTACTTC. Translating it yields CASSPASGLGEQYF. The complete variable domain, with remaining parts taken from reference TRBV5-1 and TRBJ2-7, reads KAGVTQTPRYLIKTRGQQVTLSCSPISGHRSVSWYQQTPGQGLQFLFEYFSETQRNKGNFPGRFSGRQFSNSRSEMNVSTLELGDSALYLCASSPASGLGEQYFGPGTRLTVT.

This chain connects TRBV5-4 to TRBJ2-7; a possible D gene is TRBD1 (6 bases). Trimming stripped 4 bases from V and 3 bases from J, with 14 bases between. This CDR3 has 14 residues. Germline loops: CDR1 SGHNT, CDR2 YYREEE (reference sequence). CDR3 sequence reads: CASSAAGTSYEQYF. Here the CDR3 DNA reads TGTGCCAGCAGCGCGGCAGGGACAAGCTACGAGCAGTACTTC.

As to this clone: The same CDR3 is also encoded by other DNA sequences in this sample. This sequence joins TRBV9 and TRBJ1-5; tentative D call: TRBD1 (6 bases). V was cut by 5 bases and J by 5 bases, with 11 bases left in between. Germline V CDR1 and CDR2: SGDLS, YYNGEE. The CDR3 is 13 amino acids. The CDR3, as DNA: TGTGCCAGCAGTGAAACAGGGTATCAGCCCCAGCATTTT. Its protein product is CASSETGYQPQHF.

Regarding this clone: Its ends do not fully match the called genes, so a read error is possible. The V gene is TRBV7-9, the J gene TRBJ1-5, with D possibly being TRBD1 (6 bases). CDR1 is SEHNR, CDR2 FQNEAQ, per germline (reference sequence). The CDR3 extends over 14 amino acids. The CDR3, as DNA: TGTGCCAGCAGCTCGATGACAGGCAACCAGCCCCAGCATTTT. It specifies CASSSMTGNQPQHF.

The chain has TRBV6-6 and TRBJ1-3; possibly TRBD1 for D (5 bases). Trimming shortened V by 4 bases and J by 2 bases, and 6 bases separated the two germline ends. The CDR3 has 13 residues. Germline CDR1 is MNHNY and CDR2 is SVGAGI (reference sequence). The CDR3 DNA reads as TGTGCCAGCAGTTTGGGGGCTGGAAACACCATATATTTT. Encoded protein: CASSLGAGNTIYF.

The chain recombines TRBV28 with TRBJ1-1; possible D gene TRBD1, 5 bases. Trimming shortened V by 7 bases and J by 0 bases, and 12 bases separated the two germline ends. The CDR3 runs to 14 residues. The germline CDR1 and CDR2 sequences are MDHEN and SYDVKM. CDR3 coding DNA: TGTGCCAGCACCGCCCGGGGGTTGAACACTGAAGCTTTCTTT. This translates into CASTARGLNTEAFF.

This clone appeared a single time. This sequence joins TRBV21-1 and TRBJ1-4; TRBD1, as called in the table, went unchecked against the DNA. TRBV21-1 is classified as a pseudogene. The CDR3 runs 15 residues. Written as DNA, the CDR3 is TGTGCCAGCAGCCCAGGGGCGGATGCTAATGAAAAACTGTTTTTT. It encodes CASSPGADANEKLFF.